The source of this TCR beta chain is a study of tumor-infiltrating lymphocytes in primary liver carcinoma. Study details: Participating patients were men and women between 30 and 69 years old. Study results and limitations: Among top clones, only about 8-25% appeared in all five tumor regions. The difference in top-250-clone fraction between tumors and blood was significant, favoring tumors (p = 0.039).

Of note for this clonotype: What it recognizes is unknown.

Each 20-30 mg portion of unsorted bulk tissue served as the source for co-extraction of RNA and DNA. Sampling of each tumor involved five separate regions. V dropped 4 bases and J dropped 8 bases, with 17 bases sitting between them. CDR1 is GTSNPN and CDR2 is SVGIG in the germline V gene (reference sequence). The CDR3 is 13 amino acids. Synthesis of TCR beta cDNA was carried out from about 0.55 ug total RNA with a constant-region primer. Three nested multiplex PCR rounds, a slightly modified ARM-PCR, produced the libraries for TCR beta. Two initial PCR rounds of ten to eleven cycles each paired TRBV1-TRBV30 forward primers with a C-beta reverse primer. TCRdb re-analysed the multiplex PCR reads in MiXCR, keeping a single row per CDR3 protein. Among tens of thousands of distinct CDR3 sequences listed, about 73% were seen once.

The chain joins TRBV30 to TRBJ1-1; D ambiguous. The sample consisted of liver tumor tissue from sampling region 2. The subset: tumor region T2, inferior pole. The TCR was taken from a man aged 40-49 years with primary liver carcinoma and hepatitis B virus infection. The DNA for the CDR3 is TGTGCCTGGAATGTAGAGGGAGGTAAAGAAGCTTTCTTT. Protein: CAWNVEGGKEAFF.